This TCR beta chain was documented in a study of blood T cell repertoires in COVID-19. On the study more broadly: The United States, Italy and Spain provided the acute and convalescent COVID-19 samples. T cells, B-cell-depleted T cells, or PBMCs provided the cDNA or gDNA that served as material.

How the authors handled the data: By means of reference gene primer amplification, nucleated cell counts were estimated. Only in-frame clones appear in the TCRdb table, and some are missing; sequencing was by immunoSEQ multiplex PCR. V and J calls and clone size follow that table, whereas D and trimming were derived from the DNA. The sample consists of just over 300,000 clones, over 85% of them appearing once. Patients from Seattle were sampled longitudinally, starting during active infection. V lost 5 bases, J lost 0 bases, and 6 bases stayed unmatched. Germline V gene data show CDR1 as SGHNT and CDR2 as YENEEA. The CDR3 spans 15 residues.

The sequencing input was peripheral blood. The receptor's source is a woman between 25 and 40 years old with COVID-19, enrolled during active disease. The V and J genes are TRBV11-3 and TRBJ2-7; 8 bases align to TRBD1. For the CDR3, the DNA is TGTGCCAGCAGCAAACGACAGGGGAGCTCCTACGAGCAGTACTTC. Protein: CASSKRQGSSYEQYF. The full variable domain, with the rest looked up from reference TRBV11-3 and TRBJ2-7, is EAGVVQSPRYKIIEKKQPVAFWCNPISGHNTLYWYLQNLGQGPELLIRYENEEAVDDSQLPKDRFSAERLKGVDSTLKIQPAELGDSAVYLCASSKRQGSSYEQYFGPGTRLTVT.